The TCR beta chain described here comes from a study of cytomegalovirus exposure and HLA in healthy donors. Study findings and constraints: Later on, analysis showed that most CMV-associated TCR beta chains appeared to be HLA-restricted. Indistinguishable V segments, including TRBV6-2 and TRBV6-3, were excluded. V- and J-gene trimming of TCR beta was linked (in a later analysis) to a missense DCLRE1C variant.

This clone turned up a few times. Its antigen remains unknown. With 60 Vbeta and 13 Jbeta primers, the PCR was carried out. Per the study methods: It was a later analysis that counted roughly 80 million unique TCR beta chains, of which 9.5 million to 14 million were shared. TCRdb keeps only in-frame clones here, not all; method: immunoSEQ multiplex PCR. That table gives V, J and clone size, and the DNA gave D and trimming. This table has roughly 190,000 clones, around nine tenths appearing once. The CDR3 is 12 amino acids. V dropped 1 base and J dropped 10; count of bases not matched to a gene: 1. Germline V gene lookup returns CDR1 SEHNR and CDR2 FQNEAQ (reference sequence).

V and J are TRBV7-9 and TRBJ1-1; 9 positions match TRBD1. The source is a woman younger than 30 in good health and CMV-seronegative. Sequences were obtained from PBMCs. This CDR3 reads CASSLGGQGAFF. The CDR3 nucleotides are TGTGCCAGCAGCTTAGGGGGACAGGGAGCTTTCTTT.